Here is one T cell receptor (beta chain) with its context. Antigen unknown. The sample originates from a study of cytomegalovirus exposure and HLA in healthy donors. Turning to the study itself: A previous analysis identified around 120 million unique TCR beta sequences derived from about 180 million T cells.

CDR1 is SGHNT and CDR2 is YYREEE in the germline V gene (reference sequence). CDR3 length equals 15 residues. V shed 4 bases and J 2 bases; nucleotides not matched to a gene: 8. Study results and limitations: A prior analysis recorded that most TCR beta V segments were productive about 90% or about 30% of the time. Compared with the roughly 700-donor mean, an Asian-associated ancestry cluster reportedly had fewer N-insertions, according to a later analysis.

The PCR contained 60 Vbeta and 13 Jbeta primers. Sequencing was performed with immunoSEQ multiplex PCR; in TCRdb, only in-frame clones are kept and a portion is missing. The sample shows some 75,000 clones, and approximately 5% sits with its ten largest clones. Each donor's status was that of a healthy bone marrow donor. The material sequenced was PBMCs. The chain uses TRBV5-4 and TRBJ1-2; 7 bases are shared with TRBD1. The receptor comes from a man in his forties in good health and CMV-seronegative. This CDR3 reads CASSLNRGLNYGYTF. The CDR3, as DNA: TGTGCCAGCAGCCTTAACAGGGGTTTAAACTATGGCTACACCTTC.